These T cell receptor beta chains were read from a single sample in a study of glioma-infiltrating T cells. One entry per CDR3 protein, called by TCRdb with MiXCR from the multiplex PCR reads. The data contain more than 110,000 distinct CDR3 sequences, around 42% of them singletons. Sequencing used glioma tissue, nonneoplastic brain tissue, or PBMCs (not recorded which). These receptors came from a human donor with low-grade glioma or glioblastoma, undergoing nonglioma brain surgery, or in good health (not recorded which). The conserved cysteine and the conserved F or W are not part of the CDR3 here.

CDR3: ASSPSTGYNSPLH
V: TRBV28

CDR3: ASSLVRGGEQY
V: TRBV7-2

CDR3: ASSWTGSYYEQY
V: TRBV6-2/TRBV6-3

CDR3: ASSRDRQGVVSGELF
V: TRBV6-1

CDR3: ASRVSGANFLT
V: TRBV27

CDR3: ASSGGLAGDEQF
V: TRBV27

CDR3: ASSQGPRDQETQY
V: TRBV4-1

CDR3: SAQTRLNNEQF
V: TRBV20-1

CDR3: ASRRTAYQETQY
V: TRBV27

CDR3: ASSQLGSNEKLF
V: TRBV12-3/TRBV12-4

CDR3: ASSQASSGYNEQF
V: TRBV4-1

CDR3: SARKLGLYEQY
V: TRBV20-1

CDR3: ASSAGEKLF
V: TRBV5-4

CDR3: ASSQDTIGKNTEAF
V: TRBV4-3

CDR3: SAVYLDGFYEQY
V: TRBV20-1

CDR3: SATKGVRNQPQH
V: TRBV20-1

CDR3: ASSLAQHHEQY
V: TRBV7-9

CDR3: ASSKNSYEQY
V: TRBV6-2/TRBV6-3

CDR3: ATIQGIETQY
V: TRBV6-1

CDR3: ATSREELGNEQF
V: TRBV15

CDR3: ASSEGPGQNYEQY
V: TRBV6-1

CDR3: ATSKPQGEGPSPLH
V: TRBV15

CDR3: ASSQESNSPLH
V: TRBV4-2

CDR3: ASSLDRERGLEQF
V: TRBV11-2

CDR3: SARDLPGNGRTEAF
V: TRBV20-1

CDR3: ARSLLAGVGSYNEQF
V: TRBV7-2

CDR3: ASSPGAADTQY
V: TRBV7-2

CDR3: ASSYSRTDEQY
V: TRBV6-6

CDR3: ASSPQIGQPQH
V: TRBV6-1

CDR3: SARDPWRGETQY
V: TRBV20-1

CDR3: ASSSTSGGALGTDTQY
V: TRBV7-2